This TCR beta chain was profiled in a study of regulatory T cells in long-lasting Graves disease (dated by TCRdb to the early 2020s). Describing the broader study: Antithyroid drugs had been taken for less than 3 months by newly diagnosed Graves' disease patients. Peripheral blood TCR sequencing and RNA sequencing compared persistent Graves' disease patients with newly diagnosed Graves' disease patients. The study took place in China and was registered as a clinical trial. A total of around 35 samples underwent TCR sequencing, from 13 patients with persistent Graves' disease and 20 patients with newly diagnosed Graves' disease.

Its CDR3 holds 14 amino acids, cysteine through phenylalanine. The read is trimmed to its CDR3 DNA, 42 bases read in frame from base 1. Reading the germline V gene gives CDR1 SQVTM and CDR2 ANQGSEA. Trimming removed 8 bases from V and 4 bases from J, leaving 20 bases between the germline ends. This clonotype was seen repeatedly, ten times or more. The clone's antigen remains unknown. Per-base quality was not reported, and no clone a single base away is much larger than it. The sample's time point label is to be understood as: newly diagnosed GD, antithyroid drugs for less than 3 months. For both TCR sequencing and RNA sequencing, RNA was extracted from PBMCs in TRIzol. The diagnosis of Graves' disease was made according to American Thyroid Association guidelines. Patients were recruited from an endocrinology department in Xi'an, China. Each patient gave 7.5 to 10 milliliters of peripheral blood, collected in an EDTA anticoagulant tube. Ficoll Paque Plus density gradient separation was used to isolate PBMCs, and no further T cell sorting was done. An Agilent 2100 Bioanalyzer and agarose gel were used to check RNA quality, and a NanoDrop 2000 was used to measure RNA concentration.

The full study reports these points: Sequencing and analysis were restricted to the TCR beta chain. Because the primary lesion, thyroid tissue, could not be accessed, the study looked at peripheral blood alone. More public clonotypes were shared among persistent patients (roughly 2,900) than among newly diagnosed patients (more than 900). As a limitation, the authors acknowledged that the small sample size may reduce accuracy. Compared with newly diagnosed patients, persistent Graves' disease patients had lower TCR Shannon entropy and fewer highly expanded clones, which suggests clonal expansion. TRBV28, TRBJ1-2 and TRBJ2-5 were preferentially used in persistent disease, while TRBV20-1 and TRBJ2-1 were favored in newly diagnosed disease.

The receptor library was made with multiplex PCR. The listed sequencing device is Illumina HiSeq 4000. To build TCR beta libraries, CDR3 regions were amplified by Arm-PCR using iRepertoire HTBI primers. PCR products were gel purified before sequencing. Per the original workflow: A total of fewer than 65 TRBV and 14 TRBJ segments were identified across samples and were used for gene usage analysis of CDR3 amino acid clonotypes. COPE and FqMerger were used to merge filtered high-quality paired reads into contigs. BLAST was used to align contigs to IMGT TRBV, TRBD and TRBJ reference genes, and CDR3 was defined according to IMGT. Highly expanded clones were defined as clonotypes with a frequency above 0.1%. Repertoire diversity was measured by Shannon entropy, and V-J evenness by the Gini coefficient. A clonotype was considered public if more than one individual shared it. Starting from the raw public reads, TCRdb applied fastp trimming at Q25, assembled clones with MiXCR and retained in-frame beta chains. Records with the same CDR3 protein are collapsed into one entry carrying the most frequent genes and DNA. It is TCRdb's table, rather than the study itself, that gives the V and J calls and clone size. Across this sample there are under 500,000 distinct CDR3 sequences, with roughly 15% seen only once. Approximately 11% of the sample rests with the top ten.

The same sample was also used in a study of T cells in Graves' hyperthyroidism and ophthalmopathy. From the second report: Stable Graves' hyperthyroidism was defined as the absence of progression to ophthalmopathy over 18 months of follow-up. Hyperthyroidism patients were newly diagnosed, had a disease duration of under 2 months, and were aged 18 to 65 years. Patients with uncontrolled infections, other autoimmune diseases, pregnancy or lactation were excluded. Diagnoses relied on clinical symptoms, serum thyroxine and TRAb, thyroid ultrasound and orbital computed tomography. A first-round RT-PCR of the TCR CDR3 used the HTBI primer set with the Qiagen OneStep RT-PCR kit. Most expanded thyroid clonotypes (frequency above 0.001) were also detected in blood, suggesting blood repertoires may reflect thyroid immune responses. In cross-validation, a model built on a 13 V-J signature told ophthalmopathy apart from stable hyperthyroidism with about 90% sensitivity and approximately 81% specificity, and in testing the same model reached 80%/75%. In validation, the model predicted progression to ophthalmopathy with around 71% sensitivity and approximately 72% specificity, a median of about six months before onset. A discovery cohort of around 100 patients, 43 with Graves' ophthalmopathy and 55 to 60 with stable Graves' hyperthyroidism, was used to find distinguishing TCR V-J signatures. Prospective prediction of ophthalmopathy was tested in an independent validation cohort consisting of roughly 20 hyperthyroidism patients and around 17 patients who later progressed to ophthalmopathy. The 90 or so discovery patients were randomly split 7:3 into training and test sets. The study also compared thyroid tissue and blood T-cell repertoires from a handful of Graves' hyperthyroidism patients. Once sampling was done, hyperthyroidism patients were given methimazole at a starting dose of 30 mg daily, whereas ophthalmopathy patients were given high-dose intravenous methylprednisolone. Libraries were constructed in a second round of multiplex PCR, after which size selection and purification were performed. The libraries were sequenced on an Illumina HiSeq2000 using paired-end 100 bp reads. SOAPnuke was used to process the raw data, with reads discarded if the reads contained adapters or uncalled bases, had a mean Phred below 15, or lacked an exact constant-primer or identifier match. High-quality paired reads were merged with COPE v1.2.5, and unique nucleotide sequences were defined as clonotypes. MiTCR v1.1 was used to align clonotypes to the IMGT TRBV, TRBD and TRBJ reference segments. The analysis included only V-J combinations with a frequency above 0.0001, which together covered approximately 99% of the repertoires. A TCS score was defined as the ratio between F50 (clonal expansion) and ExV (chaos), using BLOSUM62-based TCRdist between CDR3 peptides within each V-J. Welch's t-statistics and random forest reduced several hundred V-J features to fewer than 15, which were used in a naive Bayes classifier (R e1071). Sample size was not statistically predetermined, and investigators were not blinded to group allocation. The paper describes TCR Vbeta CDR3 sequencing of fewer than 150 peripheral blood samples, made up of 43 ophthalmopathy patients, 70 to 75 hyperthyroidism patients and about 17 progressor patients.

This TCR was recovered from a woman aged 25 to 39 with Graves disease. Donor details come from another sample of the same person, matched by shared clones. The specimen was peripheral blood mononuclear cells (PBMCs), collected at new diagnosis, from a patient treated with antithyroid drugs. Here the chain combines TRBV29-1 and TRBJ1-1; no D gene is confidently identified. The CDR3 has the sequence CSSGSHGVSTEAFF. The bases read TGCAGCTCCGGGAGTCATGGAGTCAGCACTGAAGCTTTCTTT.